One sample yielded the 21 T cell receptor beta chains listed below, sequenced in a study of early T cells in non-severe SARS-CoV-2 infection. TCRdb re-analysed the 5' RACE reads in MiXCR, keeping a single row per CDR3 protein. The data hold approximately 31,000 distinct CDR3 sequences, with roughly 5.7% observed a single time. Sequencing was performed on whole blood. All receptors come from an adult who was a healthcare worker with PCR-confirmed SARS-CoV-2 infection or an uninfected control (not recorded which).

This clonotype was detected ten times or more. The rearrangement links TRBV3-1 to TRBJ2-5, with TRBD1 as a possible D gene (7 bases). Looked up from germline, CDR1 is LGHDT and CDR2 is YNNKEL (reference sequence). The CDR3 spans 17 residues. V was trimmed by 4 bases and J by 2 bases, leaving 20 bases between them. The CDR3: CASSPPGGGVGQETQYF. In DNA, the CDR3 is TGTGCCAGCAGCCCTCCCGGAGGGGGCGTAGGACAAGAGACCCAGTACTTC.

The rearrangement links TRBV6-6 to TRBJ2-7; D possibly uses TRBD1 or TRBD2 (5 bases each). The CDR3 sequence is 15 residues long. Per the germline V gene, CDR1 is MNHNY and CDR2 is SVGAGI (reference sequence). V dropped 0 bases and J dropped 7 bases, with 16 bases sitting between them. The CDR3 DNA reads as TGTGCCAGCAGTTACTCAGGGGAGCCGGCGGGTGAGCAGTACGTC. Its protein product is CASSYSGEPAGEQYV.

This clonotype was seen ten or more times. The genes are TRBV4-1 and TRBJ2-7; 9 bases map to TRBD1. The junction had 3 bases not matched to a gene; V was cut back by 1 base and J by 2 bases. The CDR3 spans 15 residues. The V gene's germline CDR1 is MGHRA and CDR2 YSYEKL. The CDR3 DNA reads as TGCGCCAGCAGCCAAGGGACAGGGGAGGCCTACGAGCAGTACGTC. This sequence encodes CASSQGTGEAYEQYV.

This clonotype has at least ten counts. Here the CDR3 reads CASKPGQNMNTEAFF. The CDR3, as DNA: TGTGCCAGTAAACCGGGACAGAACATGAACACTGAAGCTTTCTTT. V is TRBV11-3 and J is TRBJ1-1; 7 bases fit TRBD1. CDR1 and CDR2 (germline): SGHNT, YENEEA. V shed 9 bases, J shed 0 bases, and the junction held 10 bases outside the gene matches. The CDR3 consists of 15 residues.

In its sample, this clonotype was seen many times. CDR3 nucleotide sequence: TGTGCCAGCTCACCAGGCAGGGTCCTTTTGGAAGCTTTCTTT. This codes for CASSPGRVLLEAFF. The chain carries TRBV18 and TRBJ1-1; D is possibly TRBD1 (5 bases). The germline V gene has CDR1 KGHSH and CDR2 LQKENI. This CDR3 spans 14 amino acids. V shed 2 bases and J shed 8 bases, with 15 bases lying between them.

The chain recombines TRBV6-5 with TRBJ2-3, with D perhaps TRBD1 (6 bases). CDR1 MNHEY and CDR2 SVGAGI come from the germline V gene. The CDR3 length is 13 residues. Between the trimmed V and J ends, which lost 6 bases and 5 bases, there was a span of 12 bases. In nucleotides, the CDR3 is TGTGCCAGCAGGAGGACAGCCAAAGATACGCAGTATTTT. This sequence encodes CASRRTAKDTQYF.

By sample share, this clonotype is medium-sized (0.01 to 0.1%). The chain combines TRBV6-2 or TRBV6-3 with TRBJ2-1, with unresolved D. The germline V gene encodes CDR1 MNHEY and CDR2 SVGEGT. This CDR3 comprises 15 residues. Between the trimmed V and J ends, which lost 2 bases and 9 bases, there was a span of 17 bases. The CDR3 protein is CASSYGRSLPGEQFF. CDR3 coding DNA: TGTGCCAGCAGTTACGGGCGCAGCCTCCCTGGTGAGCAGTTCTTC.

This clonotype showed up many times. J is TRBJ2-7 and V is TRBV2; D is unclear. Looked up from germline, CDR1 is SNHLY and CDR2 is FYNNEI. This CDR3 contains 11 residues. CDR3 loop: CASSGPPRLRV. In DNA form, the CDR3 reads TGTGCCAGCAGTGGTCCCCCTAGACTTCGAGTC.

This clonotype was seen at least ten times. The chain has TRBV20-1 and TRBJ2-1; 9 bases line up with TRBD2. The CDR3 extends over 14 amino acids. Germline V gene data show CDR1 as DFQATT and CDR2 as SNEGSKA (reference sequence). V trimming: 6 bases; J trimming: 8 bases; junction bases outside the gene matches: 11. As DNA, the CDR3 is TGCAGTGCGGAAAGGCGGGAGGGGGTTTATGAGCAGTTCTTC. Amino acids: CSAERREGVYEQFF.

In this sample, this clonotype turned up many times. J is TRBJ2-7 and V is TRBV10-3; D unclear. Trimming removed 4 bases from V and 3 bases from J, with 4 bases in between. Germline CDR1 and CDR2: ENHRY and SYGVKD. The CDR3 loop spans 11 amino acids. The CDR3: CAISVNYEQYF. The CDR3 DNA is TGTGCCATCAGTGTCAACTACGAGCAGTACTTC.

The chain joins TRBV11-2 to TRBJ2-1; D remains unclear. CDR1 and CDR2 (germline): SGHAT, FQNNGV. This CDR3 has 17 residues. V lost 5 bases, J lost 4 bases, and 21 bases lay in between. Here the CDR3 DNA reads TGTGCCAGCAGCCAAGGCAAACTACCGCGCAAATACAATGAGCAGTTCTTC. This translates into CASSQGKLPRKYNEQFF.

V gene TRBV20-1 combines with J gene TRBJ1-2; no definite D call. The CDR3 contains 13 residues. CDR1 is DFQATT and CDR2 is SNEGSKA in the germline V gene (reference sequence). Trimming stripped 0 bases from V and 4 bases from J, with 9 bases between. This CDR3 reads CSARDLQTYGYTF. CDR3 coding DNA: TGCAGTGCTAGAGATCTACAGACCTATGGCTACACCTTC.

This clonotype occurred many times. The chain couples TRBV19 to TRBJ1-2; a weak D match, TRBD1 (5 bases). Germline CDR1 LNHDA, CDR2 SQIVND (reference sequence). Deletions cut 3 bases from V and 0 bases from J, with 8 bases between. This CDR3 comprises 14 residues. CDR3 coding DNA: TGTGCCAGTAGTATGCAGGGTGCTAACTATGGCTACACCTTC. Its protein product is CASSMQGANYGYTF. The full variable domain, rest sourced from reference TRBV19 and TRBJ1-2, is DGGITQSPKYLFRKEGQNVTLSCEQNLNHDAMYWYRQDPGQGLRLIYYSQIVNDFQKGDIAEGYSVSREKKESFPLTVTSAQKNPTAFYLCASSMQGANYGYTFGSGTRLTVV.

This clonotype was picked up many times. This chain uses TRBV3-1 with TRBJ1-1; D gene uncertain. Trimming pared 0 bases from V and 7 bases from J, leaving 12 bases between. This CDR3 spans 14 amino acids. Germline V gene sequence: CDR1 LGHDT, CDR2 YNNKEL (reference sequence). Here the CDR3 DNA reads TGTGCCAGCAGCCAAGACACAGTACGGGGTGAAGCTTTCTTT. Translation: CASSQDTVRGEAFF.

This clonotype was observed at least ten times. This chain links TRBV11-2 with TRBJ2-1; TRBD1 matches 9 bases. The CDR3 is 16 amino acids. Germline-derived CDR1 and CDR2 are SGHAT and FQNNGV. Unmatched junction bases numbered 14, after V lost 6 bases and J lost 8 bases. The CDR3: CASRTFRDREFDEQFF. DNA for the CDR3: TGTGCCAGCAGAACATTCCGGGACAGGGAGTTCGATGAGCAGTTCTTC.

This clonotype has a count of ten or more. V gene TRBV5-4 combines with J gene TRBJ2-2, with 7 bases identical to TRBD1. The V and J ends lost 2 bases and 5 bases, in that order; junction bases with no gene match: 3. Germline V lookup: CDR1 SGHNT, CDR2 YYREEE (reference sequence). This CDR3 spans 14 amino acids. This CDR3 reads CASSFDRETGELFF. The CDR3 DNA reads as TGTGCCAGCAGCTTCGACAGGGAGACCGGGGAGCTGTTTTTT. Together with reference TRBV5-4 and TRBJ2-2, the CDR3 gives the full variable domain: ETGVTQSPTHLIKTRGQQVTLRCSSQSGHNTVSWYQQALGQGPQFIFQYYREEENGRGNFPPRFSGLQFPNYSSELNVNALELDDSALYLCASSFDRETGELFFGEGSRLTVL.

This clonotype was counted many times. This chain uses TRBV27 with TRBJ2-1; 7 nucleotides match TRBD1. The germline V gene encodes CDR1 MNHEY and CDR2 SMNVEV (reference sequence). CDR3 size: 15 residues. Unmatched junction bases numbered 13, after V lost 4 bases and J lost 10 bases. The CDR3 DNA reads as TGTGCCAGCAGTTCTCAGGGGGTAACGGTTCGGGAGCAGTTCTTC. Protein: CASSSQGVTVREQFF.

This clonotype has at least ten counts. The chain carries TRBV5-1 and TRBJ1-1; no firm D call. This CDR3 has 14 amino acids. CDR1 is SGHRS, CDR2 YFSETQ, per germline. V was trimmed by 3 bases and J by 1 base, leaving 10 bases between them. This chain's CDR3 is CASSSRLANTEAFF. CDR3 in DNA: TGCGCCAGCAGCTCCCGGCTGGCGAACACTGAAGCTTTCTTT.

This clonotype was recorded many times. CDR3 residues: CASTLRLGDTGELFF. The CDR3, as DNA: TGTGCCAGCACCCTCCGACTGGGGGACACCGGGGAGCTGTTTTTT. The V call is TRBV12-3 or TRBV12-4, the J call TRBJ2-2; the D gene could be TRBD1 or TRBD2 (5 bases each). V was clipped by 7 bases and J by 3 bases, with 15 bases between them. This CDR3 has 15 amino acids.

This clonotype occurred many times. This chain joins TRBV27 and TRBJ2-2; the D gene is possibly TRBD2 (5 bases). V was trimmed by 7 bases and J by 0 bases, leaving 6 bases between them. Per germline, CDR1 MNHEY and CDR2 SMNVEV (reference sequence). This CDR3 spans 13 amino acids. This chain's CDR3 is CASKRSNTGELFF. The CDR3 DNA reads TGTGCCAGCAAGCGGTCGAACACCGGGGAGCTGTTTTTT.

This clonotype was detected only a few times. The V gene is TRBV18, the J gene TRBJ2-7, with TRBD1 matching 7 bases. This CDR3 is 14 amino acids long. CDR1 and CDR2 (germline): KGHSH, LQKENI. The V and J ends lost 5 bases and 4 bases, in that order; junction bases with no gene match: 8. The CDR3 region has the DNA TGTGCCAGCTCATCGGTTGACAGGGTATACGAGCAGTACGTC. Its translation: CASSSVDRVYEQYV.